The next 7 T cell receptor beta chains were all read from a single sample in a study of MAIT cells during Salmonella Paratyphi A infection. Whole-study results and caveats: MAIT TRBV usage was oligoclonal, favouring TRBV20 and TRBV6.

These receptors have no identified antigens. TCRdb re-called the 5' RACE reads through MiXCR, storing one row per CDR3 protein. The sample holds approximately 780 distinct CDR3 sequences, about a sixth seen once. Sample time point: after infection, following antibiotic treatment. MAIT cells were sorted by flow cytometry as Valpha7.2+ CD161+ T cells. Sequences were derived from MAIT cells from blood, sampled at the last sampling point of the challenge study. Receptors were obtained from a person aged 18 to 70 who was deliberately infected with Salmonella Paratyphi A in a paratyphoid fever challenge study.

This chain uses TRBV20-1 with TRBJ2-5; D may be TRBD1 or TRBD2 (5 bases each). Trimming stripped 3 bases from V and 2 bases from J, with 13 bases between. CDR1 is DFQATT, CDR2 SNEGSKA, per germline (reference sequence). The CDR3 covers 14 residues. The CDR3 spells CSARGVDAQETQYF. The DNA of the CDR3 is TGCAGTGCTAGGGGGGTCGATGCGCAAGAGACCCAGTACTTC.

V and J are TRBV20-1 and TRBJ2-3, with 8 bases fitting TRBD1. The CDR3 runs to 14 residues. Trimming at V came to 4 bases and at J to 5 bases, leaving 8 bases not matched to a gene. Germline CDR1 is DFQATT and CDR2 is SNEGSKA (reference sequence). DNA for the CDR3: TGCAGTGCTAAGCCGACAGGGGAGGTAGATACGCAGTATTTT. It yields the protein CSAKPTGEVDTQYF.

This clonotype was picked up a small number of times. J is TRBJ1-1 and V is TRBV6-4, with D tentatively TRBD1 (5 bases). The CDR3 spans 13 residues. The ends were cut back, 6 bases at V and 1 base at J, with 9 bases in the middle. The germline V gene encodes CDR1 MRHNA and CDR2 SNTAGT. CDR3 sequence reads: CASRATENTEAFF. CDR3 in DNA: TGTGCCAGCAGAGCGACAGAGAACACTGAAGCTTTCTTT.

This clonotype is medium-sized by share. The chain couples TRBV20-1 to TRBJ1-5; 10 nucleotides match TRBD1. Germline CDR1 DFQATT, CDR2 SNEGSKA (reference sequence). Trimming cost V 3 bases and J 6 bases; bases outside gene matches: 8. The CDR3 covers 15 residues. The CDR3 DNA follows: TGCAGTGCTAGTACGGGGACAGGGGAAAGTCAGCCCCAGCATTTT. It translates to CSASTGTGESQPQHF.

This clonotype is deemed medium-sized (0.01 to 0.1%). This rearrangement joins TRBV20-1 to TRBJ1-6; TRBD1 agrees at 7 bases. The CDR3 runs to 15 residues. V gave up 0 bases and J gave up 9 bases; unmatched junction bases: 8. The V gene's germline CDR1 is DFQATT and CDR2 SNEGSKA (reference sequence). Here the CDR3 DNA reads TGCAGTGCTAGAGATGGAGGGGGCGGCAGTTCACCCCTCCACTTT. This translates into CSARDGGGGSSPLHF.

In its sample, this clonotype ranks as medium-sized (0.01 to 0.1%). CDR3 amino acids: CSARGLADYEQYF. The CDR3 bases are TGCAGTGCTAGAGGACTAGCGGATTACGAGCAGTACTTC. The gene calls are TRBV20-1 and TRBJ2-7, with 9 bases aligning to TRBD2. The germline gives CDR1 DFQATT, CDR2 SNEGSKA (reference sequence). V gave up 1 base and J gave up 4 bases; unmatched junction bases: 2. The CDR3 length is 13 residues.

By sample fraction, this clonotype is large. The chain is built from TRBV6-1 and TRBJ1-1; D is unresolved. Trimming took off 2 bases at V and 1 base at J, with 5 bases between the two ends. CDR1 and CDR2 (germline): MNHNS, SASEGT. This CDR3 spans 13 amino acids. CDR3 sequence: CASSERENTEAFF. The CDR3 DNA follows: TGTGCCAGCAGTGAACGGGAGAACACTGAAGCTTTCTTT.